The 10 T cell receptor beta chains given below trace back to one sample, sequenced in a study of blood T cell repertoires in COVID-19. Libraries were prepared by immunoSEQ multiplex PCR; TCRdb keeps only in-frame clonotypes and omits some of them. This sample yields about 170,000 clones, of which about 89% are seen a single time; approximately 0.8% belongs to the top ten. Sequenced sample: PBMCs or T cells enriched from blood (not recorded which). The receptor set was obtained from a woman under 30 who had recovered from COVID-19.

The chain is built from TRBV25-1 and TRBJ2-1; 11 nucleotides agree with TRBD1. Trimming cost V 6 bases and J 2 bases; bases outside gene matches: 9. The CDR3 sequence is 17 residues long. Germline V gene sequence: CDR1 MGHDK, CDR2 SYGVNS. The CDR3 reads CASSGQGADTPYNEQFF. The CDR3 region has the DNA TGTGCCAGCAGCGGACAGGGGGCGGATACCCCCTACAATGAGCAGTTCTTC.

The DNA for the CDR3 is TGTGCCAGCAGCCCGTTAGGGGTGGGGGGGAAAGAGACCCAGTACTTC. This sequence encodes CASSPLGVGGKETQYF. The chain is built from TRBV5-4 and TRBJ2-5; 7 nucleotides agree with TRBD2. The germline gives CDR1 SGHNT, CDR2 YYREEE (reference sequence). Germline trimming cut 4 bases from V and 3 bases from J; bases unmatched to any gene: 12. This CDR3 spans 16 amino acids.

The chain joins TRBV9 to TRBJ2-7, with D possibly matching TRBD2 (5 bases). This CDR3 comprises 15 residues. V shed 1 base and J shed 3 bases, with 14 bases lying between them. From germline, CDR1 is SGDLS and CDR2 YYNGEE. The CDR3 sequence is CASSVTGGVDYEQYF. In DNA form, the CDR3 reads TGTGCCAGCAGCGTAACTGGAGGAGTCGACTACGAGCAGTACTTC.

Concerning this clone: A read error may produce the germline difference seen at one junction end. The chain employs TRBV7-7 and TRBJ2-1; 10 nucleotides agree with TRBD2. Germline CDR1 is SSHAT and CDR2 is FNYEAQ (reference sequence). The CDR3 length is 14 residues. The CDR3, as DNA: TGTGCTAGCAGCTTAGCGGGAGGACACAATGAGCAGTTCTTC. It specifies CASSLAGGHNEQFF.

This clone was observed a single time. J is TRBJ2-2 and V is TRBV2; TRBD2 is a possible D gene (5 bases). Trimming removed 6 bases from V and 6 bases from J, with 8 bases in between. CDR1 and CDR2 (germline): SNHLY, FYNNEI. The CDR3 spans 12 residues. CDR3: CASRTNPGELFF. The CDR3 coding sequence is TGTGCCAGCAGGACTAATCCCGGGGAGCTGTTTTTT.

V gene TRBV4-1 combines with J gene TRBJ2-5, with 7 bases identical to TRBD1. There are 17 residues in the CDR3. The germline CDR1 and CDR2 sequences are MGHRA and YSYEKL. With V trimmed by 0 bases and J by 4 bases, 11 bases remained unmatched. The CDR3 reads CASSQEGGQWTAETQYF. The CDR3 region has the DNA TGCGCCAGCAGCCAAGAAGGGGGCCAGTGGACAGCAGAGACCCAGTACTTC.

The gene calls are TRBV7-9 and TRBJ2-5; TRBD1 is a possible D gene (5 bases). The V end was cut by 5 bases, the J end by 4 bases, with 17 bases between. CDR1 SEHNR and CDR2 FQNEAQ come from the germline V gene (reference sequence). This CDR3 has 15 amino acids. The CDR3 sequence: CASSPLIQGRETQYF. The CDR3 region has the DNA TGTGCCAGCAGCCCGCTAATCCAGGGTAGAGAGACCCAGTACTTC.

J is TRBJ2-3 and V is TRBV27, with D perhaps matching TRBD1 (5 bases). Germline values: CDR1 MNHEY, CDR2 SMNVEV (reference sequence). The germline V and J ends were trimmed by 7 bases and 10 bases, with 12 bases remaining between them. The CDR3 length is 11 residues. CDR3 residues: CASTQGGPQYF. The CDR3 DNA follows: TGTGCCAGCACCCAGGGCGGACCGCAGTATTTT.

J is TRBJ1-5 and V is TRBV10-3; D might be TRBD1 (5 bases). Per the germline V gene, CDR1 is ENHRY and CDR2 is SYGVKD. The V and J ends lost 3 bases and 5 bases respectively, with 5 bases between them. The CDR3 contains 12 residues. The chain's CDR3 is CAISDRDQPQHF. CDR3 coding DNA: TGTGCCATCAGTGACAGGGATCAGCCCCAGCATTTT.

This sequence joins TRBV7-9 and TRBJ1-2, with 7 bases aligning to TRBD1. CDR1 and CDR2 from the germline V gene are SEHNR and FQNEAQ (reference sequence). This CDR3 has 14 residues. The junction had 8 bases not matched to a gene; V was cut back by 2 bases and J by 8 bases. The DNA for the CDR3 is TGTGCCAGCAGCTTACCTAGGGGGCCCGGAGGCTACACCTTC. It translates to CASSLPRGPGGYTF.